What follows is one T cell receptor (beta chain) and its context. Germline V gene data show CDR1 as DFQATT and CDR2 as SNEGSKA (reference sequence). The CDR3 length is 17 residues. V lost 4 bases and J lost 7; bases outside the gene matches: 19. This record comes from a study of molecular identifiers for immune sequencing clone quantification. TCRdb recomputed calls from the PCR reads with MiXCR, one row per CDR3 protein. The table includes roughly 90,000 distinct CDR3 sequences, around 25% detected once. This chain connects TRBV20-1 to TRBJ2-5; 9 nucleotides align to TRBD2. This sequence originates from a human donor in good health. Some libraries in this study had Jurkat cell RNA spiked in. The source material was naive CD8+ T cells from blood, with Jurkat cell RNA spiked in. Documented subset: FACS-sorted CD8+CD4-CCR7+CD45RA+ naive T cells. This CDR3 reads CSAKPAGPRGGRGTQYF. DNA for the CDR3: TGCAGTGCTAAGCCAGCAGGGCCGCGGGGGGGCCGTGGGACCCAGTACTTC.